This TCR beta chain was found in a study of cytomegalovirus exposure and HLA in healthy donors. Across the whole study: Findings of an earlier analysis included over 95 million unique TCR beta sequences from around 180 million T cells.

Researchers ran the PCR with 60 Vbeta and 13 Jbeta primers. The protocol was immunoSEQ multiplex PCR, while the TCRdb copy is restricted to in-frame clones and leaves out a portion. Of under 200,000 clones in the sample, 65% to 85% were seen once. The source is a man aged 50-59 years in good health and CMV-seropositive. The sample was PBMCs.

The chain's CDR3 is CASTTEGSPLHF. CDR3 coding DNA: TGTGCCAGCACCACGGAGGGGTCACCCCTCCACTTT. The chain uses TRBV5-4 and TRBJ1-6, with D maybe TRBD1 (5 bases). CDR1 is SGHNT, CDR2 YYREEE, per germline (reference sequence). The CDR3 has 12 residues. V was trimmed by 6 bases and J by 10 bases, leaving 11 bases between them.